One and the same sample provided the 9 T cell receptor beta chains below, sequenced in a study of cytomegalovirus exposure and HLA in healthy donors (dated by TCRdb to the late 2010s). The library was produced with the immunoSEQ multiplex PCR assay. For the multiplex PCR, a mixture combining 60 forward primers for TCR Vbeta segments and 13 reverse primers for TCR Jbeta segments was used. TCRdb re-hosts the immuneACCESS table, in-frame sequences only. Its copies lack some clones; in the studies checked, an unresolved V gene accounts for under half of them, and the cause for the rest is not known. The sample data list over 150,000 clones, and 65% to 85% of these were observed just once. Around 6% of the sample goes to the ten largest clones. Sequencing input: PBMCs. Receptors were obtained from a woman between 40 and 55 years old in good health and CMV-seropositive.

V and J are TRBV7-9 and TRBJ2-7; 9 nucleotides match TRBD1. J lost 5 bases, V lost 8 bases, and 7 bases had no gene match. Looked up from germline, CDR1 is SEHNR and CDR2 is FQNEAQ (reference sequence). The CDR3 runs 13 residues. The CDR3 DNA reads as TGTGCCAGCGGCTGGGACAGGGCCCACGAGCAGTACTTC. This translates into CASGWDRAHEQYF.

The chain recombines TRBV6-5 with TRBJ1-2, with D unclear. CDR1 MNHEY and CDR2 SVGAGI come from the germline V gene. The CDR3 totals 15 residues. V was trimmed by 2 bases and J by 2 bases, leaving 12 bases between them. The CDR3 DNA follows: TGTGCCAGCAGTTACGACGGGTTCTCAAACTATGGCTACACCTTC. Its protein is CASSYDGFSNYGYTF.

A single count supports this clone. The gene calls are TRBV29-1 and TRBJ2-7, with 8 bases that match TRBD2. The germline V gene encodes CDR1 SQVTM and CDR2 ANQGSEA. The CDR3 contains 15 residues. V shed 4 bases and J 4 bases; nucleotides not matched to a gene: 12. In DNA form, the CDR3 reads TGCAGCGTTGCGGGCGCGGGACTAGGGGGGTACGAGCAGTACTTC. Its translation is CSVAGAGLGGYEQYF.

V is TRBV19 and J is TRBJ1-1; D gene uncertain. CDR1 LNHDA and CDR2 SQIVND come from the germline V gene (reference sequence). V was clipped by 6 bases and J by 0 bases, with 11 bases between them. This CDR3 is 14 amino acids long. This chain's CDR3 is CASRKWEMNTEAFF. In nucleotides, the CDR3 is TGTGCCAGTAGAAAGTGGGAGATGAACACTGAAGCTTTCTTT.

This clone has a single count. The CDR3 DNA reads TGCAGCGTCCAAGGGTTCCTAGCCTCCTACGAGCAGTACTTC. As protein: CSVQGFLASYEQYF. V and J are TRBV29-1 and TRBJ2-7, with D perhaps matching TRBD2 (5 bases). The CDR3 loop spans 14 amino acids. The V end was cut by 6 bases, the J end by 0 bases, with 15 bases between. Germline-derived CDR1 and CDR2 are SQVTM and ANQGSEA.

The chain couples TRBV5-4 to TRBJ2-7; 9 bases fit TRBD2. The germline V gene encodes CDR1 SGHNT and CDR2 YYREEE (reference sequence). J was trimmed by 1 base and V by 0 bases; bases with no gene match: 2. The length of the CDR3 is 15 residues. This CDR3 reads CASSLAAGGSYEQYF. CDR3 nucleotide sequence: TGTGCCAGCAGCTTGGCGGCGGGAGGGTCCTACGAGCAGTACTTC.

The V gene is TRBV7-2, the J gene TRBJ1-2; TRBD1 matches 7 bases. The CDR3 contains 12 residues. Germline V CDR1 and CDR2: SGHTA, FQGNSA. V lost 2 bases and J lost 9; bases outside the gene matches: 3. In DNA, the CDR3 is TGTGCCAGCAGCTTACAGGGGGTTAGCTACACCTTC. Translating gives CASSLQGVSYTF.

The V and J genes are TRBV27 and TRBJ1-5, with D hard to call. With 2 bases removed from V and 5 bases from J, the gap between germline ends came to 10 bases. The CDR3 sequence is 14 residues long. Germline CDR1 and CDR2: MNHEY and SMNVEV (reference sequence). CDR3 in DNA: TGTGCCAGCAGTTTAAGACCCGGAGATCAGCCCCAGCATTTT. This translates into CASSLRPGDQPQHF.

V usage is TRBV19 and J usage is TRBJ1-1; D is undetermined. The germline V gene encodes CDR1 LNHDA and CDR2 SQIVND (reference sequence). The V gene lost 4 bases and the J gene lost 2 bases, with 8 bases spanning the gap. The CDR3 length is 13 residues. The CDR3 DNA reads as TGTGCCAGTAGTAGGAGCACAAACACTGAAGCTTTCTTT. This gives the protein CASSRSTNTEAFF.